The sequence of this T cell receptor (beta chain) was determined in a study of T-cell memory formation after mild COVID-19. General study points: Memory sampled before infection contained some responding clones, suggesting cross-reactive memory joined. CD4/CD8 balance held among clones contracting day 15 to 85, and later expanders leaned CD4+.

This clonotype was detected only a few times. Its antigen is unidentified. This CDR3 spans 13 amino acids. Germline V lookup: CDR1 DFQATT, CDR2 SNEGSKA (reference sequence). The J segment lost 3 bases and the V segment lost 6 bases, leaving 6 bases of the junction unmatched. Constant-segment primers were used for 5'RACE, and the resulting TCR alpha and TCR beta cDNA libraries carried sample barcodes and UMIs. TCRdb ran MiXCR on the 5' RACE reads and lists one entry per CDR3 protein. The table shows a few hundred thousand distinct CDR3 sequences, with roughly a quarter occurring only once. The chain couples TRBV20-1 to TRBJ2-5; 8 bases are a match to TRBD1. Sequencing was done on a sample of PBMCs or a T cell subset sorted from them (not recorded which). This receptor was identified in an adult woman who had mild COVID-19 (a few samples of this study predate the infection). Cell type and time point are not known. CDR3 DNA: TGCAGTGCACACGGACAGGGTAAAGAGACCCAGTACTTC. It codes for CSAHGQGKETQYF.